The 23 T cell receptor beta chains reported below all come from one sample, sequenced in a study of blood T cells in healthy people across ages. With a J-beta primer mix and a sample-barcoded 5' primer, a second PCR ran 7 to 11 cycles. TCRdb re-derived calls from the 5' RACE reads in MiXCR, one entry per CDR3 protein. The table lists approximately 580,000 distinct CDR3 sequences, more than 20% of them singletons. The sample was also reused in another study, on T cells of mothers and their children.

Sequencing was performed on blood. The receptors derive from a boy younger than 18 in good health.

This chain connects TRBV13 to TRBJ2-5; D gene uncertain. This CDR3 contains 17 residues. Germline V gene sequence: CDR1 PRHDT, CDR2 FYEKMQ (reference sequence). V lost 5 bases and J lost 2, with 21 bases in between. This CDR3 reads CASSPDLNRGEQETQYF. CDR3 nucleotides: TGTGCCAGCAGCCCGGACCTTAATCGTGGAGAACAAGAGACCCAGTACTTC.

This clonotype has more than one count but fewer than ten. The chain combines TRBV7-3 with TRBJ2-3, with D hard to call. The CDR3 contains 13 residues. V gave up 3 bases and J gave up 10 bases, with 14 bases separating them. Germline assignment: CDR1 SGHTA and CDR2 FQGTGA. Here the CDR3 DNA reads TGTGCCAGCAGCTTTCAGGTTCTTAAGCCGCAGTATTTT. Its protein is CASSFQVLKPQYF.

This clonotype was recorded at least ten times. V usage is TRBV7-2 and J usage is TRBJ2-4, with D unresolved. The CDR3 length is 11 residues. Trimming left V 4 bases short and J 7 bases short, with 5 bases between. CDR1 is SGHTA and CDR2 is FQGNSA in the germline V gene. The CDR3 region is CASSSRNIQYF. The CDR3 bases are TGTGCCAGCAGCTCCCGGAACATTCAGTACTTC. Full variable domain (outside the CDR3, taken from reference TRBV7-2 and TRBJ2-4): GAGVSQSPSNKVTEKGKDVELRCDPISGHTALYWYRQSLGQGLEFLIYFQGNSAPDKSGLPSDRFSAERTGGSVSTLTIQRTQQEDSAVYLCASSSRNIQYFGAGTRLSVL.

This clonotype was found a few times. The rearrangement joins TRBV28 to TRBJ1-4; D is unclear. The V gene lost 3 bases and the J gene lost 5 bases, with 4 bases spanning the gap. Germline V gene data show CDR1 as MDHEN and CDR2 as SYDVKM. The CDR3 length is 12 residues. CDR3 sequence (DNA): TGTGCCAGCAGTTTCGAAAATGAAAAACTGTTTTTT. Translating it yields CASSFENEKLFF.

The V gene is TRBV10-3, the J gene TRBJ1-1; tentatively, D is TRBD1 (5 bases). V was cut by 8 bases and J by 4 bases, with 23 bases left in between. Germline V gene sequence: CDR1 ENHRY, CDR2 SYGVKD. This CDR3 has 16 amino acids. In nucleotides, the CDR3 is TGTGCCATCTCTACATTCCGGGAGGGCGGGGGCACTGAAGCTTTCTTT. Its translation: CAISTFREGGGTEAFF.

In its sample, this clonotype was seen a few times. The chain carries TRBV29-1 and TRBJ2-1; D is tentatively TRBD1 or TRBD2 (5 bases each). The end of the DNA fits TRBJ2-7 better, so the J call may be wrong. Germline assignment: CDR1 SQVTM and CDR2 ANQGSEA. The CDR3 is made up of 14 amino acids. The chain's CDR3 is CSVEGEGLEYEQYF. CDR3 nucleotide sequence: TGCAGCGTTGAAGGAGAGGGGTTGGAATACGAGCAGTACTTC.

This clonotype was picked up a small number of times. An end of the junction differs from the germline gene, which may be a read error. This rearrangement joins TRBV7-2 to TRBJ1-5, with D hard to call. The CDR3 is 13 residues long. Germline V CDR1 and CDR2: SGHTA, FQGNSA. CDR3 nucleotide sequence: TGTGCCAGCAGCCTTGGGCCCGGGAAGCCCCGGCATTTT. Residues: CASSLGPGKPRHF.

This clonotype was seen a few times. The rearrangement joins TRBV28 to TRBJ2-5; TRBD2 matches 7 bases. The ends lost 4 bases at V and 1 base at J; junction bases unmatched: 3. The germline V gene has CDR1 MDHEN and CDR2 SYDVKM. The CDR3 contains 14 residues. CDR3 DNA sequence: TGTGCCAGCAGTTCGAGACTAGCCCAAGAGACCCAGTACTTC. Translating it yields CASSSRLAQETQYF. The variable domain in full, completed from reference TRBV28 and TRBJ2-5, reads DVKVTQSSRYLVKRTGEKVFLECVQDMDHENMFWYRQDPGLGLRLIYFSYDVKMKEKGDIPEGYSVSREKKERFSLILESASTNQTSMYLCASSSRLAQETQYFGPGTRLLVL.

This clonotype was seen more than once but under ten times. The chain links TRBV20-1 to TRBJ1-1, with TRBD1 as a possible D gene (6 bases). Trimming left V 0 bases short and J 5 bases short, with 13 bases between. CDR1 and CDR2 (germline): DFQATT, SNEGSKA (reference sequence). This CDR3 is 14 amino acids long. The CDR3 sequence: CSARDRARGTEAFF. The CDR3 DNA follows: TGCAGTGCTAGAGATAGGGCCAGGGGTACTGAAGCTTTCTTT.

This clonotype was found a few times. This chain joins TRBV12-3 or TRBV12-4 and TRBJ2-5, with D possibly matching TRBD2 (6 bases). V dropped 8 bases and J dropped 6 bases, with 19 bases sitting between them. This CDR3 is built from 14 residues. The CDR3 is CASAPGLSNQTQYF. CDR3 nucleotides: TGTGCCAGCGCTCCTGGACTATCCAATCAGACCCAGTACTTC.

J is TRBJ2-5 and V is TRBV28, with D possibly TRBD2 on 5 matching bases. There are 12 residues in the CDR3. Germline V CDR1 and CDR2: MDHEN, SYDVKM. Trimming removed 5 bases from V and 4 bases from J, with 8 bases in between. The CDR3 DNA reads as TGTGCCAGCAGTGACTACTCAGAGACCCAGTACTTC. Translation: CASSDYSETQYF.

This clonotype has just a few counts. The rearrangement joins TRBV5-1 to TRBJ2-5, with 7 bases fitting TRBD1. Germline V lookup: CDR1 SGHRS, CDR2 YFSETQ. J was trimmed by 5 bases and V by 4 bases; bases with no gene match: 8. This CDR3 contains 14 residues. The CDR3 DNA is TGCGCCAGCAGCCCTACAGGGGAAGCGGAGACCCAGTACTTC. Amino acid sequence: CASSPTGEAETQYF.

About this clonotype: Its ends do not fully match the called genes, so a read error is possible. The rearrangement joins TRBV9 to TRBJ2-6; no definite D call. This CDR3 contains 15 residues. Germline V gene lookup returns CDR1 SGDLS and CDR2 YYNGEE. CDR3 DNA sequence: TGTGCCGGCAGCCATGTGAGCTCTGGGGCCAACGTCCTGACTTTC. It specifies CAGSHVSSGANVLTF.

With respect to this clonotype: A much larger clonotype is one base distant, so this may be a read error. DNA for the CDR3: TGTGCCAGCAGCTTACTACAGGGTGGCTATGGCTACACCTTC. This translates into CASSLLQGGYGYTF. V and J are TRBV7-9 and TRBJ1-2; possibly TRBD1 for D (6 bases). This CDR3 spans 14 amino acids. Trimming stripped 2 bases from V and 4 bases from J, with 11 bases between. Germline values: CDR1 SEHNR, CDR2 FQNEAQ (reference sequence).

This clonotype was counted between two and nine times. The chain joins TRBV5-5 to TRBJ1-1; a possible D gene is TRBD1 (5 bases). This CDR3 region has 11 residues. V lost 6 bases and J 7 bases, leaving 10 bases between the germline ends. Germline assignment: CDR1 SGHKS and CDR2 YYEKEE (reference sequence). This chain's CDR3 is CASIETVEAFF. CDR3 coding DNA: TGTGCCAGCATAGAGACAGTTGAAGCTTTCTTT.

This clonotype has a handful of counts. The rearrangement joins TRBV7-9 to TRBJ2-5; 7 bases fit TRBD1. The J call may be mistaken, given a closer DNA end match to TRBJ2-7. The CDR3 is 16 residues long. Germline CDR1 SEHNR, CDR2 FQNEAQ (reference sequence). DNA for the CDR3: TGTGCCAGCAGCTTAGCGAGAGACAGGGAAGGCTACGAGCAGTACTTC. Protein product: CASSLARDREGYEQYF.

Comment on this clonotype: This could be a read error, since a much larger clone is one nucleotide away. This sequence joins TRBV7-9 and TRBJ1-4; a possible D gene is TRBD1 (6 bases). This CDR3 has 15 residues. Trimming cost V 6 bases and J 8 bases, with 19 bases left between them. Germline V CDR1 and CDR2: SEHNR, FQNEAQ (reference sequence). This chain's CDR3 is CASSRGNRVGEKLFF. The CDR3 coding sequence is TGTGCCAGCAGTCGGGGGAACAGGGTAGGCGAAAAACTGTTTTTT.

This clonotype came up a few times. The chain combines TRBV7-2 with TRBJ2-7; the D call may be TRBD1 or TRBD2 (6 bases each). CDR3 length: 14 residues. Trimming removed 3 bases at V and 5 bases at J, with 14 bases between. Germline V gene data show CDR1 as SGHTA and CDR2 as FQGNSA. The CDR3 loop is CASSFRFGGHEQYF. The CDR3 region has the DNA TGTGCCAGCAGCTTTCGATTCGGGGGCCACGAGCAGTACTTC.

V is TRBV29-1 and J is TRBJ2-7, with D possibly matching TRBD1 (5 bases). Germline-derived CDR1 and CDR2 are SQVTM and ANQGSEA. The ends were cut back, 4 bases at V and 3 bases at J, with 19 bases in the middle. The CDR3 has 15 amino acids. As DNA, the CDR3 is TGCAGCGTTGCCCGAACCCCCCTGCAGGGCTACGAGCAGTACTTC. It encodes CSVARTPLQGYEQYF.

The gene calls are TRBV11-2 and TRBJ2-1, with D perhaps TRBD1 or TRBD2 (6 bases each). Germline CDR1 SGHAT, CDR2 FQNNGV. V lost 2 bases and J 0 bases, leaving 26 bases between the germline ends. The CDR3 contains 21 residues. CDR3 nucleotides: TGTGCCAGCAGCTTATACGGGGGCAGGGTCCTCAGATTAAGCTCCTACAATGAGCAGTTCTTC. It encodes CASSLYGGRVLRLSSYNEQFF.

This clonotype was counted only a few times. The chain carries TRBV27 and TRBJ2-3, with 7 bases lining up with TRBD2. V was pared by 3 bases and J by 7 bases, with 7 bases of the junction left unmatched. In germline, CDR1 is MNHEY, CDR2 SMNVEV (reference sequence). The length of the CDR3 is 14 residues. The CDR3 DNA reads as TGTGCCAGCAGTTTGAAACTAGCGTCTTATACGCAGTATTTT. Protein sequence: CASSLKLASYTQYF.

A few counts support this clonotype. The J gene is TRBJ1-1, the V gene TRBV9; D might be TRBD1 (5 bases). Trimming stripped 3 bases from V and 2 bases from J, with 17 bases between. CDR1 is SGDLS, CDR2 YYNGEE, per germline. The CDR3 runs 16 residues. CDR3: CASSGSPGRGNTEAFF. CDR3 coding DNA: TGTGCCAGCAGCGGTTCTCCCGGGCGGGGCAACACTGAAGCTTTCTTT. The variable domain in full, completed from reference TRBV9 and TRBJ1-1, reads DSGVTQTPKHLITATGQRVTLRCSPRSGDLSVYWYQQSLDQGLQFLIQYYNGEERAKGNILERFSAQQFPDLHSELNLSSLELGDSALYFCASSGSPGRGNTEAFFGQGTRLTVV.

This clonotype was counted between two and nine times. The chain joins TRBV27 to TRBJ1-1; 12 bases align to TRBD1. This CDR3 has 17 amino acids. Germline CDR1 is MNHEY and CDR2 is SMNVEV (reference sequence). V lost 4 bases and J lost 0; bases outside the gene matches: 6. The CDR3 protein is CASSSGTGGSVNTEAFF. In DNA, the CDR3 is TGTGCCAGCAGTTCGGGGACAGGGGGCTCCGTGAACACTGAAGCTTTCTTT.